The entry below describes one T cell receptor (beta chain). Data came from immunoSEQ multiplex PCR; TCRdb stores just in-frame clones and leaves some out. This table holds fewer than 120,000 clones, approximately 90% found once. These data originate in a study of control samples from healthy donors and cancer patients. With V trimmed by 3 bases and J by 5 bases, 9 bases remained unmatched. The length of the CDR3 is 15 residues. CDR1 DFQATT and CDR2 SNEGSKA come from the germline V gene (reference sequence). V and J are TRBV20-1 and TRBJ2-3; 9 bases line up with TRBD2. This clonotype originated in a woman aged 60 to 75 with lung cancer. Input material: PBMCs. CDR3 DNA sequence: TGCAGTGCTAGTTTAACTAGCGGGCATAGAGATACGCAGTATTTT. Amino acids: CSASLTSGHRDTQYF.